This T cell receptor beta chain derives from a study of T cells in women clearing cervical HPV infection. Whole-study context: With HLA typing for only a few women, HLA confounding remains possible.

Comment on this clone: From the germline J gene comes the end of the CDR3, since the read stops 3 residues before it.

TCRdb's table, derived via immunoSEQ multiplex PCR, lists solely in-frame clones and lacks some. The specimen's table records tens of thousands of clones. The CDR3 has 15 amino acids. V was clipped by 6 bases and J by 0 bases, with 16 bases between them. CDR1 and CDR2 from the germline V gene are DFQATT and SNEGSKA (reference sequence). The genes are TRBV20-1 and TRBJ2-3; tentatively, D is TRBD2 (6 bases). The material sequenced was blood buffy coat. This sequence was found in a woman between 18 and 75 years old with a cervical HPV16 infection that either progressed to CIN3+ or cleared (not recorded which). CDR3 DNA, as far as it was read: TGCAGTGCGCAAGACCCGGGACTGAGCACAGATACG. Protein product: CSAQDPGLSTDT. In full, the CDR3 is CSAQDPGLSTDTQYF.